This T cell receptor (beta chain) was documented in a study of blood T cells in healthy people across ages. The study, taken as a whole, reports: Older age coincided with a roughly linear decline in TCR beta diversity per million T cells.

Primed by a sample-barcoded 5' primer and a J-beta primer mix, a second PCR proceeded for roughly 7 to 12 cycles. TCRdb fed the 5' RACE reads into MiXCR, producing one record per CDR3 protein. The sample includes about 1 million distinct CDR3 sequences, under 30% seen only once; the top ten take less than 0.85%. This CDR3 contains 14 residues. Germline lookup yields CDR1 DFQATT and CDR2 SNEGSKA (reference sequence). Trimming took off 3 bases at V and 4 bases at J, with 16 bases between the two ends. This clonotype was counted at least ten times. Its antigen is not known. The sample also formed part of further work on T cells of mothers and their children.

The rearrangement links TRBV20-1 to TRBJ2-7; TRBD1 might be the D (5 bases). Sequencing used blood. This TCR was recovered from a girl aged 2-10 years in good health. The CDR3 here is CSASAQGVFYEQYF. The CDR3 bases are TGCAGTGCTAGCGCCCAGGGCGTTTTTTACGAGCAGTACTTC.